The next 20 T cell receptor beta chains were all read from a single sample in a study of memory CD4+ T cells and cytomegalovirus serostatus. Clones were read by immunoSEQ multiplex PCR, and TCRdb kept only the in-frame ones, dropping some. Among approximately 44,000 clones, around 80% were seen once, and the ten largest hold 1.9%. Single viable CD3+CD4+CD8-CD45RO+ cells were sorted as the memory CD4+ T cells. The sample comprised memory CD4+ T cells from blood. Receptors were obtained from an adult in good health and CMV-seronegative.

The CDR3 DNA reads as TGTGCCAGCACCTCCGAAGGGAACACTGAAGCTTTCTTT. This codes for CASTSEGNTEAFF. The rearrangement joins TRBV2 to TRBJ1-1, with D uncertain. This CDR3 contains 13 residues. Germline V gene sequence: CDR1 SNHLY, CDR2 FYNNEI. V lost 7 bases and J 1 base, leaving 10 bases between the germline ends.

In DNA, the CDR3 is TGTGCCAGCAGTCGACAGGGGGTGGGAGAGACCCAGTACTTC. Its protein product is CASSRQGVGETQYF. The chain carries TRBV6-5 and TRBJ2-5, with 9 bases identical to TRBD1. The CDR3 sequence is 14 residues long. The germline CDR1 and CDR2 sequences are MNHEY and SVGAGI. The V and J ends lost 5 bases and 4 bases, in that order; junction bases with no gene match: 5.

The V gene is TRBV7-9, the J gene TRBJ1-1; D is undetermined. Germline assignment: CDR1 SEHNR and CDR2 FQNEAQ (reference sequence). V was trimmed by 5 bases and J by 7 bases, leaving 11 bases between them. The CDR3 is 12 residues long. Written as DNA, the CDR3 is TGTGCCAGCAGCGTAACAGCGTTTGAAGCTTTCTTT. This translates into CASSVTAFEAFF.

The rearrangement links TRBV28 to TRBJ2-6; 8 bases are a match to TRBD2. This CDR3 region has 15 residues. CDR1 is MDHEN and CDR2 is SYDVKM in the germline V gene. The J segment lost 4 bases and the V segment lost 6 bases, leaving 5 bases of the junction unmatched. The CDR3 nucleotides read TGTGCCAGCAGATCGGGGGGGGACGGGGCCAACGTCCTGACTTTC. This codes for CASRSGGDGANVLTF.

The chain joins TRBV9 to TRBJ2-6; D gene uncertain. V was cut by 4 bases and J by 1 base, with 0 bases left in between. The CDR3 covers 12 residues. The germline V gene encodes CDR1 SGDLS and CDR2 YYNGEE. The CDR3 nucleotides read TGTGCCAGCAGCTCTGGGGCCAACGTCCTGACTTTC. Protein sequence: CASSSGANVLTF. Variable domain in full (rest from reference TRBV9 and TRBJ2-6): DSGVTQTPKHLITATGQRVTLRCSPRSGDLSVYWYQQSLDQGLQFLIQYYNGEERAKGNILERFSAQQFPDLHSELNLSSLELGDSALYFCASSSGANVLTFGAGSRLTVL.

The genes are TRBV9 and TRBJ1-1; no clear D. CDR3 length equals 16 residues. CDR1 and CDR2 (germline): SGDLS, YYNGEE. Trimming cost V 0 bases and J 4 bases, with 16 bases left between them. CDR3 DNA: TGTGCCAGCAGCGTAGCCGTCACTTTGGAGGCCACTGAAGCTTTCTTT. Translating gives CASSVAVTLEATEAFF.

V gene TRBV10-3 combines with J gene TRBJ1-1; D is undetermined. CDR3 length: 13 residues. Germline CDR1 and CDR2: ENHRY and SYGVKD. V lost 3 bases and J 5 bases, leaving 10 bases between the germline ends. For the CDR3, the DNA is TGTGCCATCAGTGAATTCGACGGGACTGAAGCTTTCTTT. Its translation is CAISEFDGTEAFF.

The rearrangement joins TRBV2 to TRBJ1-2; no definite D call. From germline, CDR1 is SNHLY and CDR2 FYNNEI. Trimming removed 5 bases at V and 1 base at J, with 14 bases between. The CDR3 length is 15 residues. This CDR3 is CASSPNSYVNYGYTF. The CDR3 DNA follows: TGTGCCAGCAGTCCGAATAGCTACGTTAACTATGGCTACACCTTC. The variable domain in full, completed from reference TRBV2 and TRBJ1-2, reads EPEVTQTPSHQVTQMGQEVILRCVPISNHLYFYWYRQILGQKVEFLVSFYNNEISEKSEIFDDQFSVERPDGSNFTLKIRSTKLEDSAMYFCASSPNSYVNYGYTFGSGTRLTVV.

A single count supports this clone. The CDR3 DNA reads TGTGCCAGCACCGAGGGAGTCGGGACCGGGGAGCTGTTTTTT. This sequence encodes CASTEGVGTGELFF. This sequence joins TRBV6-1 and TRBJ2-2, with a possible D match to TRBD2 (5 bases). Germline CDR1 and CDR2: MNHNS and SASEGT. This CDR3 contains 14 residues. The ends were cut back, 7 bases at V and 5 bases at J, with 14 bases in the middle.

This clone was found a few times. The CDR3 reads CASSQDLERPTNEKLFF. The CDR3 bases are TGCGCCAGCAGCCAAGATCTTGAGAGACCAACTAATGAAAAACTGTTTTTT. The chain joins TRBV4-1 to TRBJ1-4; D uncertain. Germline CDR1 MGHRA, CDR2 YSYEKL. This CDR3 is 17 amino acids long. Trimming removed 0 bases at V and 0 bases at J, with 11 bases between.

The V call is TRBV5-6, the J call TRBJ2-1; D not certain. Germline CDR1 and CDR2: SGHDT and YYEEEE. CDR3 length equals 15 residues. Trimming removed 3 bases at V and 6 bases at J, with 16 bases between. CDR3 nucleotide sequence: TGTGCCAGCAGCTCTCCAGGTGGTTTTTTCAATGAGCAGTTCTTC. Its translation is CASSSPGGFFNEQFF.

This clone was found a few times. This chain links TRBV9 with TRBJ1-6, with D possibly TRBD1 on 6 matching bases. CDR1 SGDLS and CDR2 YYNGEE come from the germline V gene. V was clipped by 0 bases and J by 4 bases, with 8 bases between them. This CDR3 contains 15 residues. CDR3 residues: CASSVDTGYNSPLHF. In nucleotides, the CDR3 is TGTGCCAGCAGCGTAGATACAGGGTATAATTCACCCCTCCACTTT. The variable domain in full, with the rest retrieved from reference TRBV9 and TRBJ1-6, is DSGVTQTPKHLITATGQRVTLRCSPRSGDLSVYWYQQSLDQGLQFLIQYYNGEERAKGNILERFSAQQFPDLHSELNLSSLELGDSALYFCASSVDTGYNSPLHFGNGTRLTVT.

This sequence joins TRBV18 and TRBJ2-6, with D tentatively TRBD1 or TRBD2 (7 bases each). The CDR3 covers 21 residues. V shed 1 base and J shed 0 bases, with 22 bases lying between them. Germline V lookup: CDR1 KGHSH, CDR2 LQKENI. This CDR3 is CASSPRRGGEGGASGANVLTF. Written as DNA, the CDR3 is TGTGCCAGCTCACCACGCAGGGGGGGCGAAGGCGGGGCCTCTGGGGCCAACGTCCTGACTTTC.

This chain connects TRBV2 to TRBJ1-2; 9 bases are shared with TRBD1. V was pared by 9 bases and J by 8 bases, with 16 bases of the junction left unmatched. The germline gives CDR1 SNHLY, CDR2 FYNNEI. The CDR3 loop spans 15 amino acids. The CDR3 nucleotides read TGTGCCAGGGGTACTCAGGGGGACAGGGCCGGCGGCTACACCTTC. This gives the protein CARGTQGDRAGGYTF.

The chain has TRBV6-1 and TRBJ2-1; a possible D gene is TRBD1 (6 bases). Germline CDR1 MNHNS, CDR2 SASEGT. The V end was cut by 7 bases, the J end by 8 bases, with 15 bases between. The CDR3 is made up of 13 amino acids. This CDR3 is CASNAQGWYEQFF. The CDR3 nucleotides read TGTGCCAGCAACGCACAGGGATGGTATGAGCAGTTCTTC.

The chain has TRBV7-8 and TRBJ1-5, with a weak D call TRBD1 (5 bases). Between the trimmed V and J ends, which lost 5 bases and 0 bases, there was a span of 14 bases. In germline, CDR1 is SGHVS, CDR2 FQNEAQ. This CDR3 region has 16 residues. The CDR3 loop is CASSLGATYSNQPQHF. The CDR3 region has the DNA TGTGCCAGCAGCCTCGGGGCCACATATAGCAATCAGCCCCAGCATTTT.

The rearrangement uses TRBV5-1 and TRBJ2-3, with 7 bases identical to TRBD1. CDR3 length: 14 residues. Germline V lookup: CDR1 SGHRS, CDR2 YFSETQ. V lost 1 base and J lost 4; bases outside the gene matches: 3. The CDR3 sequence is CASSLYRGPDTQYF. CDR3 nucleotide sequence: TGCGCCAGCAGCTTGTACAGGGGACCAGATACGCAGTATTTT.

CDR3 loop: CASSYRDRGVYEQYF. CDR3 nucleotides: TGTGCCAGCAGTTACCGGGACAGGGGTGTCTACGAGCAGTACTTC. The chain has TRBV11-3 and TRBJ2-7; TRBD1 aligns across 10 bases. CDR1 and CDR2 (germline): SGHNT, YENEEA. The CDR3 has 15 residues. The V segment lost 6 bases and the J segment 3 bases; nucleotides outside the gene matches: 8.

This chain links TRBV7-2 with TRBJ1-2; D is unresolved. V was cut by 3 bases and J by 7 bases, with 9 bases left in between. The CDR3 has 12 amino acids. Germline CDR1 reads SGHTA; CDR2 reads FQGNSA. In DNA form, the CDR3 reads TGTGCCAGCAGCTTGAAGGAGGGTGGCTACACCTTC. This sequence encodes CASSLKEGGYTF. Full variable domain (rest looked up from reference TRBV7-2 and TRBJ1-2): GAGVSQSPSNKVTEKGKDVELRCDPISGHTALYWYRQSLGQGLEFLIYFQGNSAPDKSGLPSDRFSAERTGGSVSTLTIQRTQQEDSAVYLCASSLKEGGYTFGSGTRLTVV.

The chain has TRBV11-3 and TRBJ2-1, with TRBD2 identical over 11 bases. V was clipped by 5 bases and J by 2 bases; unmatched bases: 2. The length of the CDR3 is 15 residues. Germline V gene sequence: CDR1 SGHNT, CDR2 YENEEA. The CDR3 DNA reads as TGTGCCAGCAGCCTACTAGCGGGGGCCTACAATGAGCAGTTCTTC. Translating it yields CASSLLAGAYNEQFF.